This entry describes one TCR beta chain. This clonotype was detected a few times. Its binding antigen is unknown. No base quality values were provided; no much bigger clone lies one nucleotide off. A distance of 18 bases separates the germline ends of V and J, which lose 6 bases and 9 bases respectively. Reading from cysteine to phenylalanine, the CDR3 counts 14 amino acids. The read is trimmed to its CDR3 DNA, 42 bases read in frame from base 1. Per the germline V gene, LGHNT is the CDR1 and FRNRAP is the CDR2. This specimen comes from a study of post-analysis software for immune sequencing data (dated by TCRdb to the mid-2010s). Regarding the study in general: The recorded disease courses included relapsing-remitting, secondary progressive and progressive-relapsing multiple sclerosis, and some patients had no subtype annotation. The multiple sclerosis patient repertoires were compared with under 13 previously published healthy control repertoires from donors aged roughly 6 to 25 years. A subset of samples was prepared in parallel using single-end sample barcoding, then pooled and co-amplified after Illumina adapter ligation. Findings and caveats that apply to the study as a whole: Patients showed significantly higher frequencies than controls for several TRBV segments, among them TRBV5-6, TRBV5-1 and TRBV20-1. The control group was slightly older than the multiple sclerosis patient group. Compared with controls, multiple sclerosis patients had significantly lower normalized Chao1 diversity, a finding suggesting substantial peripheral T-cell clonal expansion. When samples were clustered directly using the F measure, samples prepared in the same batch co-clustered strongly, which prompted a batch-effect correction.

Receptor libraries were prepared by PCR. The data were produced on an Illumina HiSeq 2500. Unique molecular identifiers were incorporated into TCR beta cDNA libraries to reduce PCR and sequencing biases. Some 500,000 cDNA molecules were obtained per 1 to 10 million input T cells, so each molecule approximated one T cell. The patient libraries were prepared and sequenced using the same protocol as the earlier healthy control dataset. Within a given batch, samples were prepared together, multiplexed and sequenced on the same HiSeq lane. The original pipeline was this. Raw barcoded reads were processed with MIGEC, and single-read molecular identifier groups were discarded before consensus assembly and CDR3 extraction. Clonotype tables were post-analysed with VDJtools, and diversity was normalized by down-sampling all datasets to the smallest sample size. In repertoire overlap clustering, CDR3 amino acid sequences, but not nucleotide sequences, were matched to correct batch-related cross-sample contamination. Through fastp at Q25 and MiXCR, TCRdb rebuilt clones from the public reads, retaining in-frame beta chains. When rows share a CDR3 protein, they turn into one entry using the most common DNA and genes. The V and J calls reflect TCRdb's pipeline rather than the authors' work. For this sample the table gives roughly 700,000 distinct CDR3 sequences, of which roughly 27% were detected only once. The top ten clones comprise about 0.5% of the sample.

TCR beta repertoires were profiled from peripheral blood of approximately 13 young patients with multiple sclerosis to demonstrate the VDJtools post-analysis software. The multiple sclerosis patients were children and adolescents between roughly 6 and 17 years of age. This TCR was sampled from a girl under 18 with multiple sclerosis. The sequenced sample was blood. The chain is assembled from TRBV12-5 and TRBJ2-1; a confident D gene designation cannot be given. Read as DNA, the sequence is TGTGCTAGTGGCCCCGGCTTCAGCTTAGGTGAGCAGTTCTTC. Protein translation: CASGPGFSLGEQFF.